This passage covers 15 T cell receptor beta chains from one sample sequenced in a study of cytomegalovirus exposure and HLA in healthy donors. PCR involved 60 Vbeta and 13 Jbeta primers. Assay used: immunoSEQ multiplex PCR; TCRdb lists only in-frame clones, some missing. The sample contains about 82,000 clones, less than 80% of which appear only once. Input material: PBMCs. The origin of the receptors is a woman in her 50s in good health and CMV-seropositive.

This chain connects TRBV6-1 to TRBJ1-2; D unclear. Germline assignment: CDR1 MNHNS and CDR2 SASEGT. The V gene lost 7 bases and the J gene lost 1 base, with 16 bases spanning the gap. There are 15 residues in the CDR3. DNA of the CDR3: TGTGCCAGCAATAACGAGGGCGGAGGTAACTATGGCTACACCTTC. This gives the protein CASNNEGGGNYGYTF.

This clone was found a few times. CDR3 protein: CASSRGLAGRTDTQYF. In nucleotides, the CDR3 is TGTGCCAGCAGCCGCGGACTAGCGGGACGCACAGATACGCAGTATTTT. V gene TRBV7-9 combines with J gene TRBJ2-3, with 12 bases lining up with TRBD2. Trimming cost V 5 bases and J 1 base; bases outside gene matches: 4. The CDR3 runs to 16 residues. Germline V lookup: CDR1 SEHNR, CDR2 FQNEAQ (reference sequence).

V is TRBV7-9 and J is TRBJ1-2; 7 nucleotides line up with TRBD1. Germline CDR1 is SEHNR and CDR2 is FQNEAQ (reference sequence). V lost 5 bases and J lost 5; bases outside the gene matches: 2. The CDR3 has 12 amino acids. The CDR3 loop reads CASSPGGYGYTF. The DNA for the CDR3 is TGTGCCAGCAGCCCAGGGGGGTATGGCTACACCTTC.

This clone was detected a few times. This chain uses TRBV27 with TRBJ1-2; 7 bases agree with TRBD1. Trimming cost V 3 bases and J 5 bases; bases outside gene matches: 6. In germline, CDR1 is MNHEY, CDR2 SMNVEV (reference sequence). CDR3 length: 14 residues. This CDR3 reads CASSFTGDGYGYTF. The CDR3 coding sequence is TGTGCCAGCAGTTTTACAGGGGATGGTTATGGCTACACCTTC.

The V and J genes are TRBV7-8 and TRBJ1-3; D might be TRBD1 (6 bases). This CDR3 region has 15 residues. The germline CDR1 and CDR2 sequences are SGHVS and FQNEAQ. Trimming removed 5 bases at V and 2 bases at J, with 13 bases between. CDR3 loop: CASSLQGGTGNTIYF. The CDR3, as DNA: TGTGCCAGCAGCCTACAGGGTGGCACTGGAAACACCATATATTTT.

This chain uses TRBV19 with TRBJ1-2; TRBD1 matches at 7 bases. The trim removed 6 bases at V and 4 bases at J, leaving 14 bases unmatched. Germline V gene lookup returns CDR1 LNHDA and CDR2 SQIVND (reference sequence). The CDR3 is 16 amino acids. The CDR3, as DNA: TGTGCCAGTAGCCTCGCGGGCCAGGGACAGATCTATGGCTACACCTTC. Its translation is CASSLAGQGQIYGYTF.

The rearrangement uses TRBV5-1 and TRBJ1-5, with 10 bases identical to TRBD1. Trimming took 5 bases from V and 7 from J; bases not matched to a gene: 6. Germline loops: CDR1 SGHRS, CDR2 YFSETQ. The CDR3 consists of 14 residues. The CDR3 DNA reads TGCGCCAGCAGTTCCGGGACAGGGGAACAGCCCCAGCATTTT. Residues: CASSSGTGEQPQHF.

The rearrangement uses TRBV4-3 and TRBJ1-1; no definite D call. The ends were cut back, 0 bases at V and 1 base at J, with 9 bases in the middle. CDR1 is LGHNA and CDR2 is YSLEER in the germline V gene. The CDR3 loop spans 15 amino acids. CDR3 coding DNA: TGCGCCAGCAGCCAAGATACGGAGGGGAACACTGAAGCTTTCTTT. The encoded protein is CASSQDTEGNTEAFF.

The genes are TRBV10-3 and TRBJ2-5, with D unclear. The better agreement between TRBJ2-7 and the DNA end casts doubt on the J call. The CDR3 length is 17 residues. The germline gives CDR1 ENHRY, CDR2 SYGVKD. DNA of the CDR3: TGTGCCATCAGTGAGGATGCCGCCGGGTATTATTCCTACGAGCAGTACTTC. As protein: CAISEDAAGYYSYEQYF.

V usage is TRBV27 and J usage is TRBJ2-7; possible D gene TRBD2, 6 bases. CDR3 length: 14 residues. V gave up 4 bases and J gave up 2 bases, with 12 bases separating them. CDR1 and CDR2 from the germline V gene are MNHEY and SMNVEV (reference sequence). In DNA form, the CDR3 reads TGTGCCAGCAGTTATAGCGGATTTGCCTACGAGCAGTACTTC. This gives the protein CASSYSGFAYEQYF.

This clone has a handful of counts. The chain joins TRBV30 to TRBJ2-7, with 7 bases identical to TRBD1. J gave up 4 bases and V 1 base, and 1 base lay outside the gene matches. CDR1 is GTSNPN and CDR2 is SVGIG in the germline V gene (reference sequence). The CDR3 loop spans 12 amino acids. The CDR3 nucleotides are TGTGCCTGGAGTGACAGGGGTTACGAGCAGTACTTC. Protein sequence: CAWSDRGYEQYF.

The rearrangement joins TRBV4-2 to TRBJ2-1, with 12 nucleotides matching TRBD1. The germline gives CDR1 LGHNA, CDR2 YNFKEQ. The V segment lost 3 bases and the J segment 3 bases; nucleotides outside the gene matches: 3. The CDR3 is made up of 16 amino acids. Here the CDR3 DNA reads TGTGCCAGCAGCCAGGGACAGGGGGCTATCTACAATGAGCAGTTCTTC. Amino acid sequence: CASSQGQGAIYNEQFF.

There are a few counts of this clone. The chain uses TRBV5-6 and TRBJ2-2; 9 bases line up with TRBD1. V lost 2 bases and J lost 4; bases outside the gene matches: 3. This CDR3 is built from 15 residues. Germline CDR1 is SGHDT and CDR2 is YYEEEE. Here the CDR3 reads CASSFGDRVTGELFF. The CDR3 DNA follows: TGTGCCAGCAGCTTCGGGGACAGGGTCACCGGGGAGCTGTTTTTT.

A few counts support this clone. The CDR3 DNA follows: TGTGCCAGCAGTTTACAGGTCGGAGGCTACGAGCAGTACTTC. Protein: CASSLQVGGYEQYF. V usage is TRBV28 and J usage is TRBJ2-7, with a tentative D call TRBD2 (5 bases). The V end lost 2 bases, the J end lost 3 bases, and 11 bases lay between the germline ends. Looked up from germline, CDR1 is MDHEN and CDR2 is SYDVKM. The CDR3 is 14 amino acids.

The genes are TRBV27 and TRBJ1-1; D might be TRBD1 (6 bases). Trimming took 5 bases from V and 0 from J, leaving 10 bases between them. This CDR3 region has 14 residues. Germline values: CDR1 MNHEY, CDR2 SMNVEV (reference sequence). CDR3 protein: CASSRGQMNTEAFF. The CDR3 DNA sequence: TGTGCCAGCAGTCGAGGACAGATGAACACTGAAGCTTTCTTT.